What follows are 4 T cell receptor beta chains derived from one specimen sequenced in a study of radiotherapy plus CTLA-4 blockade in lung cancer. The protocol was immunoSEQ multiplex PCR, while the TCRdb copy is restricted to in-frame clones and leaves out a portion. The sample comprises 120,000 or so clones, 75% to 80% of which are singletons, and roughly 5.3% rests with the top ten. The material was peripheral blood, obtained from a patient treated with radiotherapy plus ipilimumab. The receptors stem from a human donor with non-small cell lung cancer who had a partial response to radiotherapy plus ipilimumab.

The sample holds one count of this clone. J is TRBJ2-5 and V is TRBV29-1; the match to TRBD2 covers 7 bases. CDR3 length: 13 amino acids. Germline lookup yields CDR1 SQVTM and CDR2 ANQGSEA. After removal of 7 bases from V and 5 bases from J, the junction contained 10 bases not matched to a gene. DNA of the CDR3: TGCAGCGCCGACGGGGGGTCAGGGGAGACCCAGTACTTC. Translating it yields CSADGGSGETQYF.

V usage is TRBV7-6 and J usage is TRBJ2-3, with D tentatively TRBD2 (5 bases). Per the germline V gene, CDR1 is SGHVS and CDR2 is FNYEAQ. Trimming stripped 6 bases from V and 0 bases from J, with 10 bases between. The CDR3 contains 14 residues. CDR3 DNA: TGTGCCAGCAGGCCGGGGTTTAGCACAGATACGCAGTATTTT. This translates into CASRPGFSTDTQYF.

The V call is TRBV18, the J call TRBJ2-3; 10 nucleotides agree with TRBD2. Germline CDR1 KGHSH, CDR2 LQKENI. V gave up 1 base and J gave up 1 base; unmatched junction bases: 11. CDR3 length: 19 residues. The CDR3 here is CASSPLKRAGGAGTDTQYF. CDR3 nucleotides: TGTGCCAGCTCACCACTCAAAAGAGCGGGAGGGGCTGGCACAGATACGCAGTATTTT.

The J gene is TRBJ2-1, the V gene TRBV4-1, with a tentative D call TRBD1 (5 bases). Germline loops: CDR1 MGHRA, CDR2 YSYEKL. The V end lost 1 base, the J end lost 1 base, and 8 bases lay between the germline ends. The CDR3 is made up of 15 amino acids. The DNA for the CDR3 is TGCGCCAGCAGCCAAGGGGGCAATTCCTACAATGAGCAGTTCTTC. It translates to CASSQGGNSYNEQFF.